What follows are 24 T cell receptor beta chains derived from one specimen sequenced in a study of T cell responses to AZD1222 COVID-19 vaccine. The method was immunoSEQ multiplex PCR; TCRdb's version includes in-frame clones alone and lacks a portion of them. Among roughly 150,000 clones listed, 80% to 95% were seen once. Sequencing used peripheral blood, obtained on day 0 of AZD1222 vaccination. Every receptor here comes from an adult in good health.

The CDR3 here is CASSPGLAGLGEQYF. In DNA, the CDR3 is TGTGCCAGCAGCCCGGGACTAGCGGGACTGGGTGAGCAGTACTTC. The rearrangement links TRBV7-2 to TRBJ2-7, with 13 bases lining up with TRBD2. V lost 5 bases to trimming and J lost 7 bases; unmatched junction nucleotides: 8. The CDR3 consists of 15 residues. The V gene's germline CDR1 is SGHTA and CDR2 FQGNSA.

The chain links TRBV6-5 to TRBJ1-1, with 9 bases fitting TRBD1. Unmatched junction bases numbered 9, after V lost 10 bases and J lost 0 bases. This CDR3 region has 15 residues. The V gene's germline CDR1 is MNHEY and CDR2 SVGAGI. CDR3 bases: TGTGCCACCCGGACAGGGGTCCTCATGAACACTGAAGCTTTCTTT. Its protein product is CATRTGVLMNTEAFF.

J is TRBJ1-5 and V is TRBV6-5; 9 nucleotides line up with TRBD1. CDR1 and CDR2 from the germline V gene are MNHEY and SVGAGI. The CDR3 covers 15 residues. Trimming cost V 6 bases and J 4 bases; bases outside gene matches: 7. The CDR3 spells CASSGGQGRNQPQHF. CDR3 DNA sequence: TGTGCCAGCAGCGGAGGACAGGGGAGGAATCAGCCCCAGCATTTT.

The chain employs TRBV28 and TRBJ1-6, with D hard to call. CDR1 MDHEN and CDR2 SYDVKM come from the germline V gene. Trimming left V 3 bases short and J 11 bases short, with 20 bases between. The CDR3 is made up of 16 amino acids. CDR3 nucleotide sequence: TGTGCCAGCAGTTTTTCCCCAGTGCCTTGGGAGGCACCCCTCCACTTT. Protein: CASSFSPVPWEAPLHF.

The rearrangement uses TRBV4-1 and TRBJ1-4; 9 nucleotides agree with TRBD1. Germline CDR1 reads MGHRA; CDR2 reads YSYEKL. The J segment lost 8 bases and the V segment lost 2 bases, leaving 6 bases of the junction unmatched. CDR3 length equals 15 residues. The chain's CDR3 is CASSQYETGGEKLFF. The CDR3 DNA is TGCGCCAGCAGCCAATATGAAACAGGGGGCGAAAAACTGTTTTTT.

The chain combines TRBV9 with TRBJ1-5; possibly TRBD1 for D (5 bases). The CDR3 sequence is 14 residues long. The V end was cut by 0 bases, the J end by 5 bases, with 9 bases between. Per the germline V gene, CDR1 is SGDLS and CDR2 is YYNGEE. The CDR3 reads CASSVDGTDQPQHF. The CDR3 DNA follows: TGTGCCAGCAGCGTAGATGGGACGGATCAGCCCCAGCATTTT.

V and J are TRBV27 and TRBJ2-7; 9 nucleotides line up with TRBD2. Trimming removed 5 bases from V and 3 bases from J; junction bases left unmatched: 11. This CDR3 comprises 16 residues. Germline values: CDR1 MNHEY, CDR2 SMNVEV (reference sequence). The CDR3 region has the DNA TGTGCCAGCAGTCCTCGTTCGGCGGGGGGGCGCTACGAGCAGTACTTC. Translation: CASSPRSAGGRYEQYF.

This sequence joins TRBV5-1 and TRBJ2-5, with 12 bases lining up with TRBD2. This CDR3 contains 16 residues. Germline V gene data show CDR1 as SGHRS and CDR2 as YFSETQ. The V gene end was trimmed by 0 bases and the J gene end by 2 bases; junction bases not matched to a gene: 2. In DNA form, the CDR3 reads TGCGCCAGCAGCTTGGTGCTAGCGGGAGGGCAAGAGACCCAGTACTTC. Its protein product is CASSLVLAGGQETQYF.

CDR3 residues: CASSAGTDYGYTF. The DNA for the CDR3 is TGTGCCAGCAGCGCCGGGACGGATTATGGCTACACCTTC. J is TRBJ1-2 and V is TRBV7-9; a possible D gene is TRBD1 (5 bases). V was trimmed by 5 bases and J by 5 bases, leaving 12 bases between them. Germline CDR1 is SEHNR and CDR2 is FQNEAQ (reference sequence). CDR3 length equals 13 residues.

The chain combines TRBV7-3 with TRBJ2-2, with 11 bases fitting TRBD2. This CDR3 has 15 amino acids. Trimming at V came to 4 bases and at J to 4 bases, leaving 2 bases not matched to a gene. Germline CDR1 is SGHTA and CDR2 is FQGTGA. This CDR3 reads CASSSGLAGTGELFF. In DNA form, the CDR3 reads TGTGCCAGCAGCTCCGGACTAGCGGGCACCGGGGAGCTGTTTTTT.

This clone occurred once. The rearrangement links TRBV2 to TRBJ1-6; 9 nucleotides line up with TRBD1. The CDR3 sequence is 14 residues long. CDR1 SNHLY and CDR2 FYNNEI come from the germline V gene. The V and J ends lost 7 bases and 4 bases, in that order; junction bases with no gene match: 2. CDR3 in amino acids: CASMGQGYNSPLHF. The CDR3 region has the DNA TGTGCCAGCATGGGACAGGGATATAATTCACCCCTCCACTTT.

This rearrangement joins TRBV6-2 or TRBV6-3 to TRBJ1-2, with a possible D match to TRBD1 (6 bases). The CDR3 is 15 amino acids. CDR1 and CDR2 (germline): MNHEY, SVGEGT. Trimming shortened V by 2 bases and J by 4 bases, and 14 bases separated the two germline ends. Written as DNA, the CDR3 is TGTGCCAGCAGTTACCCCTTACAGGGTGGCTATGGCTACACCTTC. It yields the protein CASSYPLQGGYGYTF.

The gene calls are TRBV29-1 and TRBJ2-3, with D possibly TRBD2 on 7 matching bases. Germline V lookup: CDR1 SQVTM, CDR2 ANQGSEA. The V end was cut by 7 bases, the J end by 1 base, with 15 bases between. The CDR3 is 14 amino acids. CDR3 protein: CSAEVGGGTDTQYF. Written as DNA, the CDR3 is TGCAGCGCAGAAGTAGGGGGGGGCACAGATACGCAGTATTTT.

This sequence joins TRBV11-2 and TRBJ2-5, with 10 bases matching TRBD2. Trimming at V came to 5 bases and at J to 5 bases, leaving 5 bases not matched to a gene. Germline V gene sequence: CDR1 SGHAT, CDR2 FQNNGV. The CDR3 runs to 14 residues. The CDR3 loop reads CASSPQREGETQYF. The CDR3 DNA reads TGTGCCAGCAGCCCCCAGCGGGAGGGGGAGACCCAGTACTTC.

The V call is TRBV5-4, the J call TRBJ1-1, with a tentative D call TRBD1 (5 bases). The V gene lost 4 bases and the J gene lost 3 bases, with 16 bases spanning the gap. Per the germline V gene, CDR1 is SGHNT and CDR2 is YYREEE (reference sequence). The CDR3 has 15 amino acids. The CDR3 here is CASSPAGGSDTEAFF. As DNA, the CDR3 is TGTGCCAGCAGCCCCGCGGGGGGGTCGGACACTGAAGCTTTCTTT.

The chain joins TRBV9 to TRBJ1-4, with D possibly TRBD1 on 6 matching bases. V gave up 4 bases and J gave up 0 bases, with 13 bases separating them. Looked up from germline, CDR1 is SGDLS and CDR2 is YYNGEE. CDR3 size: 16 residues. This CDR3 reads CASSKQGSTTNEKLFF. In nucleotides, the CDR3 is TGTGCCAGCAGCAAACAGGGATCGACAACTAATGAAAAACTGTTTTTT. Supplemented by reference TRBV9 and TRBJ1-4, the full variable domain reads DSGVTQTPKHLITATGQRVTLRCSPRSGDLSVYWYQQSLDQGLQFLIQYYNGEERAKGNILERFSAQQFPDLHSELNLSSLELGDSALYFCASSKQGSTTNEKLFFGSGTQLSVL.

V is TRBV5-4 and J is TRBJ2-1; TRBD2 aligns across 10 bases. CDR3 size: 17 residues. Germline CDR1 and CDR2: SGHNT and YYREEE (reference sequence). After removal of 3 bases from V and 5 bases from J, the junction contained 11 bases not matched to a gene. The CDR3 DNA sequence: TGTGCCAGCAGCTCCGTGGGGGGACTAGCGTTTAACAATGAGCAGTTCTTC. Protein sequence: CASSSVGGLAFNNEQFF.

The rearrangement uses TRBV2 and TRBJ2-1; 7 nucleotides align to TRBD1. J was trimmed by 0 bases and V by 7 bases; bases with no gene match: 12. The CDR3 has 17 residues. Germline-derived CDR1 and CDR2 are SNHLY and FYNNEI. CDR3 residues: CASKSPRTGGSYNEQFF. As DNA, the CDR3 is TGTGCCAGCAAATCGCCCCGGACAGGTGGCTCCTACAATGAGCAGTTCTTC. Full variable domain (outside the CDR3, taken from reference TRBV2 and TRBJ2-1): EPEVTQTPSHQVTQMGQEVILRCVPISNHLYFYWYRQILGQKVEFLVSFYNNEISEKSEIFDDQFSVERPDGSNFTLKIRSTKLEDSAMYFCASKSPRTGGSYNEQFFGPGTRLTVL.

This clone appeared a single time. Sequence at one end of the junction differs from germline and may be a read error. The chain uses TRBV18 and TRBJ2-5; 9 nucleotides agree with TRBD2. The CDR3 spans 15 residues. Germline-derived CDR1 and CDR2 are KGHSH and LQKENI. The CDR3 bases are TGTGCCACCTCACGACTAGCGGATTTCCAAGAGACCCAGTACTTC. Translation gives CATSRLADFQETQYF.

The chain links TRBV6-1 to TRBJ1-4; 9 positions match TRBD1. Per germline, CDR1 MNHNS and CDR2 SASEGT. The junction had 8 bases not matched to a gene; V was cut back by 1 base and J by 8 bases. The CDR3 is 16 residues long. This chain's CDR3 is CASSEGPGQGREKLFF. CDR3 DNA: TGTGCCAGCAGTGAAGGCCCGGGACAGGGACGAGAAAAACTGTTTTTT.

The chain couples TRBV19 to TRBJ1-1, with TRBD1 identical over 7 bases. The germline V gene has CDR1 LNHDA and CDR2 SQIVND (reference sequence). CDR3 length: 18 residues. Trimming cost V 8 bases and J 5 bases; bases outside gene matches: 23. The CDR3 DNA reads TGTGCCAGTTTAAAGGATGGCCGGAGATCAGACAGGGTGACTGAAGCTTTCTTT. This codes for CASLKDGRRSDRVTEAFF.

The chain carries TRBV2 and TRBJ1-1; no firm D call. CDR1 and CDR2 from the germline V gene are SNHLY and FYNNEI. V was cut by 1 base and J by 8 bases, with 8 bases left in between. CDR3 length: 12 amino acids. CDR3 DNA sequence: TGTGCCAGCAGTGAAGAGCAGGTGGAAGCTTTCTTT. The encoded protein is CASSEEQVEAFF.

This chain joins TRBV11-2 and TRBJ2-7, with 7 nucleotides matching TRBD2. Trimming removed 1 base from V and 4 bases from J; junction bases left unmatched: 4. Germline CDR1 is SGHAT and CDR2 is FQNNGV. The CDR3 has 14 residues. For the CDR3, the DNA is TGTGCCAGCAGCTTAGGGCAGGGAGGGTACGAGCAGTACTTC. As protein: CASSLGQGGYEQYF.

The chain recombines TRBV25-1 with TRBJ1-1, with a tentative D call TRBD1 (5 bases). The CDR3 runs to 15 residues. Germline CDR1 is MGHDK and CDR2 is SYGVNS. V gave up 8 bases and J gave up 1 base, with 17 bases separating them. The CDR3 DNA reads as TGTGCCAGCCAACTTTCAGGGTCGGAGAACACTGAAGCTTTCTTT. Its translation: CASQLSGSENTEAFF.